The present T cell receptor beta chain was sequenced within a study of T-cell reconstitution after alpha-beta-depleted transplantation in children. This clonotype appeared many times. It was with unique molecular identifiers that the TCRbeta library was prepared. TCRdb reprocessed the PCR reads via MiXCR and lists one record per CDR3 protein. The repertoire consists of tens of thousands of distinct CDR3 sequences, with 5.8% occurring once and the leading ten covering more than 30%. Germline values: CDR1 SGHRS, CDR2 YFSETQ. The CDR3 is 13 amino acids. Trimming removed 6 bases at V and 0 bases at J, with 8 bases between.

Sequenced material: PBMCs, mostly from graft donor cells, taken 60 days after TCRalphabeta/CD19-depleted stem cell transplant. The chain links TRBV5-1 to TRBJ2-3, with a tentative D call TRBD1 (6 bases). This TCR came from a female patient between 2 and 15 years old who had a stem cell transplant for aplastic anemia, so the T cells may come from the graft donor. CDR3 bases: TGCGCCAGCAAACAGGGCAGCACAGATACGCAGTATTTT. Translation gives CASKQGSTDTQYF.